This T cell receptor beta chain came from a study of cytomegalovirus exposure and HLA in healthy donors. Study conclusions and caveats: Most subjects' HLA-A and HLA-B alleles were reportedly predicted from TCR beta sequences. In a later analysis, V- and J-gene trimming of beta chains associated with a DCLRE1C missense variant, replicated independently.

PCR amplification relied on 60 Vbeta primers (plus 13 Jbeta primers). Method: immunoSEQ multiplex PCR; TCRdb's copy keeps in-frame clones and lacks some. Among just over 150,000 clones, roughly 72% were seen once, and the ten largest hold around 6.8%. As for the donors, each was a healthy bone marrow donor. The CDR3 has 17 residues. Germline CDR1 reads SGHDN; CDR2 reads FVKESK. V was clipped by 0 bases and J by 8 bases; unmatched bases: 10. Concerning this clone itself: Its antigen is unidentified. This specimen includes other DNA sequences encoding the same CDR3.

The clonotype originates from a man in his forties in good health and CMV-seropositive. The rearrangement joins TRBV14 to TRBJ1-2; TRBD1 aligns across 12 bases. The specimen sequenced was PBMCs. CDR3 nucleotides: TGTGCCAGCAGCCAAGAAATTGGGGACAGGGGGCTTCGCGGCTACACCTTC. As protein: CASSQEIGDRGLRGYTF.